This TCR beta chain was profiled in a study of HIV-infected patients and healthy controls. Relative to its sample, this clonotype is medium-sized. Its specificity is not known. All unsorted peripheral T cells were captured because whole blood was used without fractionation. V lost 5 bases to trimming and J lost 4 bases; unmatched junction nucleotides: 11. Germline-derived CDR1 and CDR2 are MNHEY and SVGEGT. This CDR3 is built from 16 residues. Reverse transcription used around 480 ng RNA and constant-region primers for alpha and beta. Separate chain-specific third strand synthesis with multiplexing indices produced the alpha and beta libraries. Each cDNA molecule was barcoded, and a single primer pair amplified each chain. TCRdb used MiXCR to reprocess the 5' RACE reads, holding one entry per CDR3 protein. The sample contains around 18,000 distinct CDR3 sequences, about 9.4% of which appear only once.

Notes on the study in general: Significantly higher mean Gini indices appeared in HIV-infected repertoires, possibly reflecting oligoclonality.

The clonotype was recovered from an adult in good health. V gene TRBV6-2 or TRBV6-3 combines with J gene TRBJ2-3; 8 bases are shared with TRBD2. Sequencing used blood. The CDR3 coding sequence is TGTGCCAGCAGTGCATTGGGAGCGGGAGCATCAGATACGCAGTATTTT. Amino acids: CASSALGAGASDTQYF.